This T cell receptor (beta chain) was sequenced during a study of cytomegalovirus exposure and HLA in healthy donors listed by TCRdb under 2017. Broadly, across the study: An earlier analysis of approximately 640 of the donors reported approximately 290 Gb of sequence data and around 120 million unique TCR beta sequences from about 200 million T cells. Class I and class II HLA loci were covered by the typing at four-digit resolution. Among about 370 genotyped donors of the cohort, an average of about 240,000 unique TCR beta nucleotide sequences was sequenced per donor, of which about 19% were non-productive. Genome-wide SNP genotypes for about 60% of the roughly 700 donors were used in a later genetic analysis, which treated that subset as a discovery cohort. Rather than using new phenotypic data, the later analysis identified candidate immune exposures from TCR beta sequences and from how often those sequences occurred across donors. Among the roughly 400 genotyped donors, approximately 77% belonged to the genetic ancestry cluster associated with self-reported Caucasian donors. The T cell repertoires of around 670 subjects were profiled by immunosequencing and related to cytomegalovirus serostatus. About five DR-DQ haplotypes were treated as single units for association and clustering because of strong linkage in the cohort. Alongside the repertoire data, information on donor age, sex, ethnicity and CMV serostatus was compiled. To study patterns of TCR occurrence, a later analysis re-analyzed previously published TCR beta repertoires from around 670 donors and added high-resolution HLA genotyping. An early release covering roughly 640 HLA-typed donors comprised about 300 gigabases of sequencing data and tens of millions of unique TCR sequences. The number of typed donors differed by locus: about 620-630 for A, B, C, DRB1 and DQB1; some 500 for DQA1; 606 for DPA1; and about 450 for DPB1. A separate validation cohort of some 130 different subjects was used in addition to the roughly 620-subject first cohort. The study aimed to test whether cataloging public T cell receptors could reveal signatures of past pathogen exposure. All discovery cohort repertoires had been generated on a single sequencing platform. To decide whether each TCR beta V gene segment behaved as functional or pseudogenic, an earlier analysis of nearly 600 of the donors relied on high-throughput TCR beta sequencing. To predict cytomegalovirus infection status, the study combined high-throughput TCR immunosequencing, statistical association of individual TCRs with disease status, and machine learning.

The library relied on the immunoSEQ multiplex PCR assay. For the multiplex PCR, a mixture combining 60 forward primers for TCR Vbeta segments and 13 reverse primers for TCR Jbeta segments was used. The CDR3 region of rearranged TCR beta genes was amplified from genomic DNA by a multiplex PCR assay. The Illumina HiSeq System was used to sequence the amplified TCR beta libraries as 87-base-pair reads. The authors' pipeline ran thus. Across the 670 or so repertoires, a later analysis counted 80 million or so unique TCR beta chains, 9 million to 14 million of which were shared by at least two donors. A nearest-neighbor algorithm error-corrected the raw reads and collapsed the reads into unique sequences, merging closely related sequences to remove PCR and sequencing errors. V, D and J gene segments were assigned by aligning CDR3 sequences to IMGT reference sequences. For a sequence to be retained, at least a six-nucleotide match to both a V gene segment and a J gene segment was required. Rearrangements were called productive when the CDR3 lacked stop codons and stayed in frame with V and J; all others were non-productive. CDR3 was defined by IMGT convention, running from the second conserved V-encoded cysteine to the conserved J-encoded phenylalanine. Sequences without an unambiguous match to a single V gene segment were excluded from the earlier analysis of 450 to 750 of the donors. In an earlier analysis of some 590 of the donors, a V segment was called functional when productive rearrangements were above 56.7%, and segregating when the standard deviation between donors exceeded 5%. To diagnose cytomegalovirus status from the catalog of TCR beta chain sequences, a statistical classification framework was built. In a later analysis, V and J genes were assigned by comparing TCR nucleotide sequences against IMGT/GENE-DB human TR gene sequences. A later analysis assigned CDR3 sequences and most-parsimonious VDJ recombination scenarios with the TCRdist pipeline. In a later analysis, each TCR beta chain was defined by its CDR3 amino acid sequence together with its V-gene family, and reads lacking a unique V-gene family were excluded. To address suspected cross-contamination and a sequencing artifact, a later analysis removed several hundred highly shared, low-generation-probability nucleotide sequences. In a later analysis, a clonal expansion index was calculated for each public chain from normalized within-repertoire ranks of inferred template counts. In a later analysis, generation probabilities were computed with a VDJ recombination model fitted to out-of-frame rearrangements, and the resulting probabilities were checked against IGoR. In a later analysis, hypergeometric tests were used to score TCR-TCR, TCR-HLA and TCR-CMV co-occurrence, with a repertoire-size bias correction applied to TCR pairs. A later analysis estimated false discovery rates by permuting HLA or CMV assignments 20 times. In a later analysis, co-occurring TCRs were grouped using DBSCAN, and TCRdist sequence similarity was added for clustering within HLA-allele-positive subsets. Co-occurrence clustering excluded repertoires with fewer than 30,000 or more than 120,000 public chains, plus five with anomalous nucleotide sharing. In TCRdb, the immuneACCESS table is reduced to in-frame sequences with V and J assigned. These tables do not hold every clone; where another copy was compared, an unresolved V gene accounts for under half, and the others remain unexplained. From that table come the V and J calls and clone size; the DNA was used to work out D and trimming. The table held for this sample gives around 60,000 clones. The top ten clones comprise roughly 4% of the sample.

Broad study findings and their caveats: Immune exposure information for the cohort was limited to CMV serostatus. The 87-base-pair reads could not distinguish some IMGT-functional V segments, including TRBV6-2 and TRBV6-3, so those segments were excluded. Linkage disequilibrium might explain the correlated functional status among segregating V segments, but an unknown experimental factor could not be ruled out. According to a later analysis, parvovirus B19, influenza, CMV and Epstein-Barr virus appeared linked to several top co-occurrence clusters. Because counts were too low, roughly 17 rarely observed V segments, including chromosome 9 orphons, were left out of the earlier analysis of a few hundred of the donors. The classifier was reported to diagnose cytomegalovirus status with high specificity and sensitivity in both the original cohort and the validation cohort. A later analysis found that most CMV-associated TCR beta chains appeared HLA-restricted, with HLA associations seemingly driven largely by CMV exposure. According to a later analysis, TCR association rates differed among HLA loci, with DRB1 alleles showing the most associated TCRs and HLA-C alleles showing the fewest. Presence/absence analyses assumed roughly uniform sequencing depth across donors, an assumption that may not hold. A total of 164 TCR beta chains were listed by the study as associated with cytomegalovirus. A few of the identified cytomegalovirus-associated TCR beta chains were confirmed in vitro to be specific for cytomegalovirus antigens. In a later analysis, HLA-associated TCR beta chains showed more clonal expansion and lower generation probabilities than non-associated chains that were equally common. In a later analysis, some 17,000 TCR beta sequences were associated with specific HLA alleles at a false discovery rate of 0.05. A later genetic analysis associated a missense DCLRE1C variant with V-gene and J-gene trimming of TCR beta chains, and an independent cohort replicated the association. According to the authors, the approach could potentially be generalized to other disease states and immunological phenotypes. When HLA alleles, especially DR and DQ, strongly co-occurred, TCR associations were difficult to assign to individual alleles. A further reported finding was that TCR beta sequences accurately predicted the HLA-A and HLA-B alleles for most subjects in the first cohort. A cluster of highly shared sequence variants was judged likely to represent a technical artifact of the sequencing pipeline. In an earlier analysis of 587 of the donors, most TCR beta V segments appeared in productive rearrangements about 87% or about 30% of the time, broadly matching IMGT annotations. Because HLA typing was unavailable for some donors at each locus, only the typed subset was used in association tests. A later genetic analysis reported fewer N-insertions in productive TCRs among donors in an Asian-associated ancestry cluster than the approximately 700-donor mean. In this cohort, only TCR beta chains were sequenced, and detectable features were limited by the absence of alpha or paired-chain data. Most TCR sequences were seen in very few donors, while some public TCRs were found in many individuals.

The cohort consisted of 670 or so healthy bone marrow donors. At the time of sampling, every cohort member was nominally healthy, though immune exposures that went unrecorded were likely present. The donor was CMV seronegative and was included in the group of 352 seronegative cohort members. A peripheral blood sample was collected from each donor, and TCR beta sequencing was performed on peripheral blood mononuclear cells. The Qiagen DNeasy Blood Extraction Kit was used to extract genomic DNA from the blood cell samples. The CDR3 runs 12 amino acids, cysteine and phenylalanine included. Only CDR3 DNA is held: 36 bases, read in frame from base 1. The germline V gene sets CDR1 to MGHDK and CDR2 to SYGVNS. Germline trimming: 6 bases from V, 12 bases from J; junction bases outside gene matches: 11. Concerning this clone itself: Its cognate antigen has yet to be identified.

Sequenced sample: PBMCs. The chain employs TRBV25-1 and TRBJ2-7; TRBD1 agrees with 7 junctional bases. The TCR originated in a woman under 30 in good health and CMV-seronegative. In nucleotide form, the sequence is TGTGCCAGCAGAAGTTTAACCGGGACAGCGTACTTC. It translates to CASRSLTGTAYF.